These T cell receptor beta chains were read from a single sample in a study of blood T cell repertoires in COVID-19. Assay used: immunoSEQ multiplex PCR; TCRdb lists only in-frame clones, some missing. Altogether under 200,000 clones are present, more than 65% being singletons, with the ten largest covering around 2.4%. Sequenced: peripheral blood. The receptors originated from a human donor with acute or convalescent COVID-19. The donor label of this sample is uncertain. The CDR3 runs from the conserved cysteine through the conserved F or W. The order of the fields is V gene, J gene, CDR3 protein.

v_gene: TRBV5-1
j_gene: TRBJ2-7
CDR3aa: CASRNSSYEQYF

v_gene: TRBV5-4
j_gene: TRBJ1-5
CDR3aa: CASSPGQDNQPQHF

v_gene: TRBV25-1
j_gene: TRBJ2-4
CDR3aa: CASSGAGQGIIQYF

v_gene: TRBV18
j_gene: TRBJ2-2
CDR3aa: CASSHKENTGELFF

v_gene: TRBV19
j_gene: TRBJ2-7
CDR3aa: CASSIDRTASYEQYF

v_gene: TRBV5-4
j_gene: TRBJ2-7
CDR3aa: CASSSVPGQASYEQYF

v_gene: TRBV4-1
j_gene: TRBJ1-3
CDR3aa: CASSQGLAPNSGNTIYF

v_gene: TRBV5-6
j_gene: TRBJ1-4
CDR3aa: CASSSFLTGLNEKLFF

v_gene: TRBV11-2
j_gene: TRBJ2-7
CDR3aa: CASSRDFSYEQYF

v_gene: TRBV19
j_gene: TRBJ2-6
CDR3aa: CASSIWGDAGANVLTF

v_gene: TRBV10-2
j_gene: TRBJ2-1
CDR3aa: CASRQQREGHNEQFF